The source of this T cell receptor beta chain is a study of blood T cell repertoires in COVID-19. On the study more broadly: Samples taken during acute and convalescent COVID-19 were collected in the United States, Italy and Spain.

CDR1 is MRHNA, CDR2 SNTAGT, per germline. The CDR3 sequence is 13 residues long. Unmatched junction bases numbered 5, after V lost 7 bases and J lost 3 bases. The method was immunoSEQ multiplex PCR; TCRdb's version includes in-frame clones alone and lacks a portion of them. This sample has roughly 410,000 clones, with approximately 88% found just once. Material for sequencing was peripheral blood. The V gene is TRBV6-4, the J gene TRBJ2-7; 8 bases are a match to TRBD2. The sequence derives from a man aged 35 to 55 with acute or convalescent COVID-19. CDR3 loop: CASTKRECYEQYF. The CDR3 DNA sequence: TGTGCCAGCACCAAGCGGGAGTGCTACGAGCAGTACTTC.